A selection of T cell receptor beta chains follows, all from one sample in a study of T-cell reconstitution after alpha-beta-depleted transplantation in children. TCRdb used MiXCR to reprocess the PCR reads, holding one entry per CDR3 protein. The sample contains about 980,000 distinct CDR3 sequences, less than 30% of which appear only once. This specimen consisted of PBMCs, mostly from graft donor cells, obtained 360 days after TCRalphabeta/CD19-depleted stem cell transplant. The receptors were sampled from a boy younger than two who had a stem cell transplant for SCID, so the T cells may come from the graft donor. Each CDR3 is given with its conserved first and last residue. The D gene is left open where the match is weak. Where a row states a size, it is once, few, many or the class of an expanded clone; other rows omit it.

V gene	D gene	clone size	J gene	CDR3 length	CDR3 protein	CDR3 DNA
TRBV5-1	-	few	TRBJ1-2	14	CASKGLSPNYGYTF	TGCGCCAGCAAGGGATTGTCCCCAAACTATGGCTACACCTTC
TRBV29-1	TRBD1	few	TRBJ2-2	13	CSHPGTGTGELFF	TGCAGCCACCCCGGGACAGGGACCGGGGAGCTGTTTTTT
TRBV24-1	TRBD1	-	TRBJ2-5	15	CATSDLQGFQETQYF	TGTGCCACCAGTGATTTACAGGGGTTTCAAGAGACCCAGTACTTC
TRBV5-5	TRBD1	few	TRBJ2-7	15	CASSFLRTGGHEQYF	TGTGCCAGCAGCTTTCTCCGGACAGGCGGTCACGAGCAGTACTTC
TRBV29-1	-	few	TRBJ2-5	14	CSGCSAWGQETQYF	TGCAGCGGGTGCTCTGCCTGGGGGCAAGAGACCCAGTACTTC
TRBV29-1	-	-	TRBJ1-1	15	CSVQRLKAVNTEAFF	TGCAGCGTTCAAAGACTCAAAGCGGTGAACACTGAAGCTTTCTTT
TRBV7-9	-	few	TRBJ2-7	15	CASSLNTGALYEQYF	TGTGCCAGCAGCTTGAACACTGGGGCCCTCTACGAGCAGTACTTC
TRBV2	-	many	TRBJ2-7	10	CASRSYEQYF	TGTGCCAGCCGTTCCTACGAGCAGTACTTC
TRBV12-3/TRBV12-4	-	few	TRBJ2-5	14	CASSSSQVPETQYF	TGTGCCAGCAGTTCCAGTCAAGTCCCCGAGACCCAGTACTTC
TRBV4-2	-	-	TRBJ1-1	16	CASSHEPGRWDTEAFF	TGTGCCAGCAGCCACGAACCGGGACGGTGGGACACTGAAGCTTTCTTT
TRBV5-1	TRBD2	-	TRBJ2-2	15	CASKVLAGATGELFF	TGCGCCAGCAAGGTACTAGCGGGAGCCACCGGGGAGCTGTTTTTT
TRBV7-9	-	-	TRBJ2-2	13	CASNHKNTGELFF	TGTGCCAGCAACCACAAGAACACCGGGGAGCTGTTTTTT
TRBV29-1	-	-	TRBJ2-3	13	CSVVPPGPDTQYF	TGCAGCGTTGTCCCCCCTGGCCCAGATACGCAGTATTTT
TRBV12-3/TRBV12-4	-	few	TRBJ2-7	11	CASSRYAEQYF	TGTGCCAGCAGTCGTTATGCTGAGCAGTACTTC
TRBV5-1	-	-	TRBJ2-3	15	CASSFWTVPTDTQYF	TGCGCCAGCAGCTTCTGGACAGTCCCAACAGATACGCAGTATTTT
TRBV24-1	TRBD2	-	TRBJ2-1	13	CATSDALAGEQFF	TGTGCCACCAGTGATGCTCTAGCGGGGGAGCAGTTCTTC
TRBV20-1	-	-	TRBJ2-1	13	CSARVRPPSEQFF	TGCAGTGCTAGAGTTCGACCACCCAGTGAGCAGTTCTTC
TRBV5-5	TRBD1	few	TRBJ2-1	15	CASSGTESSYNEQFF	TGTGCCAGCAGCGGGACAGAGAGCTCCTACAATGAGCAGTTCTTC
TRBV3-1	-	-	TRBJ1-1	14	CASSQASQSTEAFF	TGTGCCAGCAGCCAAGCTAGTCAATCCACTGAAGCTTTCTTT
TRBV20-1	-	many	TRBJ1-2	9	CSAFYGYTF	TGCAGTGCTTTCTATGGCTACACCTTC
TRBV6-1	-	few	TRBJ2-1	15	CASWATALSYNEQFF	TGTGCCAGCTGGGCAACAGCACTAAGCTACAATGAGCAGTTCTTC
TRBV5-1	-	once	TRBJ2-3	13	CASSSDRRDTQYF	TGCGCCAGCAGCTCGGACAGACGAGATACGCAGTATTTT
TRBV28	-	few	TRBJ1-6	19	CASSLLRGGYSSYNSPLHF	TGTGCCAGCAGTCTCCTAAGGGGGGGCTATAGCTCCTATAATTCACCCCTCCACTTT
TRBV20-1	TRBD1	-	TRBJ1-1	13	CSTKGAMNTEAFF	TGCAGTACAAAGGGGGCCATGAACACTGAAGCTTTCTTT
TRBV9	-	-	TRBJ2-7	15	CASSVEAGGTYEQYF	TGTGCCAGCAGCGTAGAGGCAGGGGGGACCTACGAGCAGTACTTC
TRBV12-3/TRBV12-4	-	-	TRBJ1-2	16	CASRTNRKSSNYGYTF	TGTGCCAGCAGGACCAACAGGAAAAGCAGTAACTATGGCTACACCTTC
TRBV12-3/TRBV12-4	-	-	TRBJ2-7	14	CASTRDLPPYEQYF	TGTGCCAGCACCCGGGACTTACCACCCTACGAGCAGTACTTC
TRBV29-1	TRBD1	-	TRBJ1-5	16	CSVEEGADRGGQPQHF	TGCAGCGTTGAAGAGGGGGCAGACAGGGGGGGTCAGCCCCAGCATTTT
TRBV7-9	-	-	TRBJ1-2	14	CASSLVGPQYGYTF	TGTGCCAGCAGCTTAGTGGGACCGCAGTATGGCTACACCTTC
TRBV20-1	-	few	TRBJ1-1	14	CSASSLSSNTEAFF	TGCAGTGCTAGCTCCCTTTCTTCGAACACTGAAGCTTTCTTT
TRBV20-1	-	-	TRBJ2-1	12	CSAGGRVNEQFF	TGCAGTGCTGGGGGCAGGGTCAATGAGCAGTTCTTC
TRBV10-3	TRBD2	-	TRBJ2-1	18	CAISVGTSGGPGRHEQFF	TGTGCCATCAGTGTCGGGACTAGCGGGGGGCCAGGGCGTCATGAGCAGTTCTTC
TRBV7-3	-	-	TRBJ1-1	13	CASSERGEKGAFF	TGTGCCAGCAGCGAGCGGGGAGAAAAAGGAGCTTTCTTT
TRBV5-1	-	few	TRBJ2-1	15	CASSLLVVRDNEQFF	TGCGCCAGCAGCTTGTTGGTAGTCCGCGACAATGAGCAGTTCTTC
TRBV2	TRBD2	few	TRBJ2-2	17	CASTTGIAGGPAGELFF	TGTGCCAGCACCACCGGGATAGCGGGGGGGCCGGCCGGGGAGCTGTTTTTT
TRBV5-1	TRBD1	-	TRBJ1-1	14	CASSLTGAPTEAFF	TGCGCCAGCAGCTTGACAGGGGCGCCCACTGAAGCTTTCTTT
TRBV12-3/TRBV12-4	TRBD2	few	TRBJ2-6	13	CATREAGANVLTF	TGTGCCACCCGGGAGGCTGGGGCCAACGTCCTGACTTTC
TRBV6-5	-	-	TRBJ1-6	16	CASSYSRGGLNSPLHF	TGTGCCAGCAGTTACTCGAGGGGGGGACTCAATTCACCCCTCCACTTT